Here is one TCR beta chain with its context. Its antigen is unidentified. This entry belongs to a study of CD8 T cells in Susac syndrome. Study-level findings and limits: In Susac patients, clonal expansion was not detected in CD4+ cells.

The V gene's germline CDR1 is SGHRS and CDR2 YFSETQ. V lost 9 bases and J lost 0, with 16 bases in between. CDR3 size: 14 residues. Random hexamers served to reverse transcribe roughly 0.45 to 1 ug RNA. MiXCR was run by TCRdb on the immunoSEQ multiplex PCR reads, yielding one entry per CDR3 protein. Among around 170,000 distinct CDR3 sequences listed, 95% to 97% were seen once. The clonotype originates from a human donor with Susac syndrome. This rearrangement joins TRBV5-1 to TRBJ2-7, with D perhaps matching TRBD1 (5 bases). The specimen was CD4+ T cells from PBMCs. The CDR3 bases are TGCGCCACCGCTTTGGACACCCCCTCCTACGAGCAGTACTTC. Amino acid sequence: CATALDTPSYEQYF.